Reported below is one T cell receptor (beta chain). Its antigen remains unidentified. This CDR3 is 15 amino acids long. Germline CDR1 reads MNHEY; CDR2 reads SVGEGT. With 3 bases removed from V and 7 bases from J, the gap between germline ends came to 13 bases. This record comes from a study of Ad26.COV2.S vaccination and SARS-CoV-2 variants. For the study at large: As a participant in COV1001, the donor was in the Ad26.COV2.S trial arm. The vaccine Ad26.COV2.S was put into the muscle once, or twice with 56 days between. Overall study results and limits: The breadth of spike-specific CD8+ and CD4+ T cell responses after vaccination was reportedly substantial.

Regarding treatment: 15 to 20 received Ad26.COV2.S at low or high dose, single or two shots; about 5 received placebo; per-sample allocation not given. At day 63 after the first vaccine or placebo injection, samples were drawn. An adult donor aged 18-55 years was enrolled in Boston. Using immunoSEQ multiplex PCR, the repertoire was profiled, and TCRdb retains in-frame clones only, with some absent. Of some 350,000 clones in the sample, roughly nine tenths were seen once. This chain connects TRBV6-2 or TRBV6-3 to TRBJ1-6; the D gene is possibly TRBD1 (6 bases). This clonotype was obtained from a person between 18 and 65 years old who received the Ad26.COV2.S COVID-19 vaccine or a placebo. This sample comprised peripheral blood, obtained in a trial of Ad26.COV2.S vaccine versus placebo. CDR3 residues: CASSYGGGPNSPLHF. The CDR3 DNA sequence: TGTGCCAGCAGTTATGGAGGGGGACCAAATTCACCCCTCCACTTT.